This passage covers 20 T cell receptor beta chains from one sample sequenced in a study of response to subunit inactivated influenza vaccine. TCRdb ran MiXCR on the RT-PCR reads and lists one entry per CDR3 protein. This table holds about 650,000 distinct CDR3 sequences, 15% to 18% found once. The input for sequencing was PBMCs from blood, taken 11 to 12 days after vaccination. The receptors derive from a man in his fifties or sixties who received an inactivated influenza vaccine.

The CDR3 coding sequence is TGCGCCAGCAGATCCGGGACTAGCCCTTACAATGAGCAGTTCTTC. It is translated as CASRSGTSPYNEQFF. The rearrangement uses TRBV5-1 and TRBJ2-1, with 9 bases lining up with TRBD2. The CDR3 is 15 residues long. With V trimmed by 5 bases and J by 4 bases, 7 bases remained unmatched. Germline V gene sequence: CDR1 SGHRS, CDR2 YFSETQ.

This rearrangement joins TRBV11-2 to TRBJ2-7, with 9 bases that match TRBD1. The CDR3 totals 15 residues. Germline trimming cut 2 bases from V and 2 bases from J; bases unmatched to any gene: 4. The V gene's germline CDR1 is SGHAT and CDR2 FQNNGV. CDR3: CASSLLQGAAYEQYF. CDR3 DNA: TGTGCCAGCAGCTTACTACAGGGGGCCGCCTACGAGCAGTACTTC. Filled out from reference TRBV11-2 and TRBJ2-7, the complete variable domain reads EAGVAQSPRYKIIEKRQSVAFWCNPISGHATLYWYQQILGQGPKLLIQFQNNGVVDDSQLPKDRFSAERLKGVDSTLKIQPAKLEDSAVYLCASSLLQGAAYEQYFGPGTRLTVT.

This clonotype was detected only a few times. This chain connects TRBV7-3 to TRBJ2-2, with 8 bases identical to TRBD2. CDR1 and CDR2 from the germline V gene are SGHTA and FQGTGA. This CDR3 has 15 residues. Losses at the gene ends were 5 bases for V and 7 bases for J; bases not matched to a gene: 9. CDR3 protein: CASSQLGAGGGELFF. CDR3 in DNA: TGTGCCAGCAGCCAACTAGGGGCGGGAGGCGGGGAGCTGTTTTTT.

This chain's CDR3 is CATSQQRSSGNTIYF. CDR3 sequence (DNA): TGTGCCACCAGCCAACAGCGGAGCTCTGGAAACACCATATATTTT. The chain recombines TRBV15 with TRBJ1-3; D is unclear. This CDR3 has 15 residues. The V and J ends lost 5 bases and 0 bases respectively, with 11 bases between them. Looked up from germline, CDR1 is LNHNV and CDR2 is YYDKDF (reference sequence). The full variable domain, its missing parts supplied by reference TRBV15 and TRBJ1-3, is DAMVIQNPRYQVTQFGKPVTLSCSQTLNHNVMYWYQQKSSQAPKLLFHYYDKDFNNEADTPDNFQSRRPNTSFCFLDIRSPGLGDTAMYLCATSQQRSSGNTIYFGEGSWLTVV.

This clonotype was counted ten times or more. The chain has TRBV12-3 or TRBV12-4 and TRBJ2-3, with D uncertain. The CDR3 has 13 residues. Trimming removed 8 bases at V and 1 base at J, with 10 bases between. Written as DNA, the CDR3 is TGTGCCAGCTGTCGAGGCCGCACAGATACGCAGTATTTT. As protein: CASCRGRTDTQYF.

This clonotype has more than one count but fewer than ten. The chain carries TRBV5-1 and TRBJ2-1; D gene ambiguous. This CDR3 is built from 14 residues. The germline V gene has CDR1 SGHRS and CDR2 YFSETQ. Between the trimmed V and J ends, which lost 1 base and 6 bases, there was a span of 11 bases. The CDR3 here is CASSLRGSLNEQFF. The CDR3 nucleotides read TGCGCCAGCAGCTTGCGCGGCTCCCTCAATGAGCAGTTCTTC.

This clonotype was recorded a few times. The chain carries TRBV20-1 and TRBJ2-1, with 12 nucleotides matching TRBD2. The CDR3 loop spans 14 amino acids. The V gene end was trimmed by 6 bases and the J gene end by 7 bases; junction bases not matched to a gene: 7. Per the germline V gene, CDR1 is DFQATT and CDR2 is SNEGSKA (reference sequence). The CDR3 DNA is TGCAGTGCCCAGGGACTAGCGGGCCTGAATGAGCAGTTCTTC. This sequence encodes CSAQGLAGLNEQFF.

The chain links TRBV27 to TRBJ2-6; no reliable D call. The CDR3 totals 16 residues. Trimming pared 3 bases from V and 0 bases from J, leaving 9 bases between. Germline loops: CDR1 MNHEY, CDR2 SMNVEV (reference sequence). CDR3 bases: TGTGCCAGCAGTTTTCTTGCCGGCTCTGGGGCCAACGTCCTGACTTTC. This gives the protein CASSFLAGSGANVLTF. Combining the CDR3 with reference TRBV27 and TRBJ2-6 gives the whole variable domain EAQVTQNPRYLITVTGKKLTVTCSQNMNHEYMSWYRQDPGLGLRQIYYSMNVEVTDKGDVPEGYKVSRKEKRNFPLILESPSPNQTSLYFCASSFLAGSGANVLTFGAGSRLTVL.

In its sample, this clonotype was seen a few times. CDR3 DNA: TGTGCCAGCAGCTTACTCGGTACACCCCTCCACTTT. It codes for CASSLLGTPLHF. This chain connects TRBV5-5 to TRBJ1-6; D gene ambiguous. The CDR3 is made up of 12 amino acids. V dropped 2 bases and J dropped 11 bases, with 8 bases sitting between them. Germline-derived CDR1 and CDR2 are SGHKS and YYEKEE (reference sequence).

This clonotype was counted a few times. The rearrangement joins TRBV7-2 to TRBJ1-2; 12 bases map to TRBD1. V dropped 4 bases and J dropped 7; count of bases not matched to a gene: 7. CDR1 and CDR2 (germline): SGHTA, FQGNSA. This CDR3 region has 15 residues. The CDR3 is CASSYVGTGGFGYTF. The CDR3 nucleotides are TGTGCCAGCAGCTACGTGGGGACAGGGGGCTTTGGCTACACCTTC.

This clonotype was counted only a few times. This chain connects TRBV20-1 to TRBJ1-6; 12 bases agree with TRBD1. Trimming removed 3 bases from V and 0 bases from J; junction bases left unmatched: 12. The CDR3 is 20 amino acids. Germline CDR1 and CDR2: DFQATT and SNEGSKA (reference sequence). The CDR3 DNA reads as TGCAGTGCTAGGGCACCCCCAGGGACAGGGGGCAGCTCCTATAATTCACCCCTCCACTTT. Protein sequence: CSARAPPGTGGSSYNSPLHF.

V is TRBV6-2 or TRBV6-3 and J is TRBJ2-6, with TRBD2 as a possible D gene (5 bases). Looked up from germline, CDR1 is MNHEY and CDR2 is SVGEGT. This CDR3 region has 16 residues. The germline V and J ends were trimmed by 4 bases and 0 bases, with 10 bases remaining between them. The CDR3 region is CASSSYGVSGANVLTF. The CDR3 DNA is TGTGCCAGCAGTTCATACGGGGTCTCTGGGGCCAACGTCCTGACTTTC.

This clonotype was seen a few times. V usage is TRBV20-1 and J usage is TRBJ2-3; D tentatively reads TRBD1 or TRBD2 (5 bases each). Germline assignment: CDR1 DFQATT and CDR2 SNEGSKA (reference sequence). This CDR3 has 13 residues. V was clipped by 4 bases and J by 4 bases, with 12 bases between them. For the CDR3, the DNA is TGCAGTGCTACCGGGACCCTTCCAGATACGCAGTATTTT. It translates to CSATGTLPDTQYF.

The chain's CDR3 is CASSQVLEREGQETQYF. The CDR3 nucleotides read TGTGCCAGCAGCCAAGTTTTGGAGCGGGAAGGGCAAGAGACCCAGTACTTC. V is TRBV3-1 and J is TRBJ2-5, with 7 bases identical to TRBD2. Germline V CDR1 and CDR2: LGHDT, YNNKEL (reference sequence). The CDR3 has 17 residues. The trim removed 1 base at V and 2 bases at J, leaving 10 bases unmatched.

There are a few counts of this clonotype. The V and J genes are TRBV7-2 and TRBJ1-1, with D hard to call. Trimming took 6 bases from V and 1 from J, leaving 15 bases between them. CDR3 length: 15 residues. CDR1 and CDR2 from the germline V gene are SGHTA and FQGNSA. The CDR3 reads CASRLTTQTNTEAFF. As DNA, the CDR3 is TGTGCCAGCAGACTTACAACACAGACGAACACTGAAGCTTTCTTT. Combining the CDR3 with reference TRBV7-2 and TRBJ1-1 gives the whole variable domain GAGVSQSPSNKVTEKGKDVELRCDPISGHTALYWYRQSLGQGLEFLIYFQGNSAPDKSGLPSDRFSAERTGGSVSTLTIQRTQQEDSAVYLCASRLTTQTNTEAFFGQGTRLTVV.

On this clonotype itself: A read error may produce the germline difference seen at one junction end. V and J are TRBV7-9 and TRBJ1-1; D not certain. CDR3 length equals 12 residues. CDR1 and CDR2 (germline): SEHNR, FQNEAQ (reference sequence). CDR3 in DNA: TGTGCCAGCAACTTAATCTACACTGAAGCTTTCTTT. Its protein product is CASNLIYTEAFF.

There are a few counts of this clonotype. The genes are TRBV20-1 and TRBJ2-7; 9 bases are shared with TRBD1. The CDR3 totals 15 residues. The junction had 9 bases not matched to a gene; V was cut back by 5 bases and J by 1 base. Looked up from germline, CDR1 is DFQATT and CDR2 is SNEGSKA (reference sequence). The CDR3 spells CSASRTGARSYEQYF. The CDR3 DNA is TGCAGTGCTTCCCGGACAGGGGCTCGGTCCTACGAGCAGTACTTC.

This clonotype was observed at least ten times. V gene TRBV5-1 combines with J gene TRBJ1-5; TRBD1 might be the D (5 bases). The V and J ends lost 4 bases and 5 bases respectively, with 16 bases between them. The CDR3 sequence is 15 residues long. Germline values: CDR1 SGHRS, CDR2 YFSETQ. The CDR3 coding sequence is TGCGCCAGCAGCGCTCAGGGTGGAGGTGATCAGCCCCAGCATTTT. Its protein product is CASSAQGGGDQPQHF. Full variable domain (missing parts from reference TRBV5-1 and TRBJ1-5): KAGVTQTPRYLIKTRGQQVTLSCSPISGHRSVSWYQQTPGQGLQFLFEYFSETQRNKGNFPGRFSGRQFSNSRSEMNVSTLELGDSALYLCASSAQGGGDQPQHFGDGTRLSIL.

The chain employs TRBV5-1 and TRBJ2-7; D is ambiguous. Trimming took off 3 bases at V and 0 bases at J, with 16 bases between the two ends. The CDR3 extends over 16 amino acids. Germline-derived CDR1 and CDR2 are SGHRS and YFSETQ. The CDR3, as DNA: TGCGCCAGCAGCTACAATGTGAGGCAAAACTCCTACGAGCAGTACTTC. Its protein is CASSYNVRQNSYEQYF. Filled out from reference TRBV5-1 and TRBJ2-7, the complete variable domain reads KAGVTQTPRYLIKTRGQQVTLSCSPISGHRSVSWYQQTPGQGLQFLFEYFSETQRNKGNFPGRFSGRQFSNSRSEMNVSTLELGDSALYLCASSYNVRQNSYEQYFGPGTRLTVT.

This chain links TRBV7-2 with TRBJ2-5, with no clear D. Trimming removed 1 base at V and 0 bases at J, with 9 bases between. Germline CDR1 and CDR2: SGHTA and FQGNSA. The CDR3 totals 15 residues. CDR3 sequence: CASSLVSQYQETQYF. CDR3 coding DNA: TGTGCCAGCAGCTTAGTATCCCAGTACCAAGAGACCCAGTACTTC.